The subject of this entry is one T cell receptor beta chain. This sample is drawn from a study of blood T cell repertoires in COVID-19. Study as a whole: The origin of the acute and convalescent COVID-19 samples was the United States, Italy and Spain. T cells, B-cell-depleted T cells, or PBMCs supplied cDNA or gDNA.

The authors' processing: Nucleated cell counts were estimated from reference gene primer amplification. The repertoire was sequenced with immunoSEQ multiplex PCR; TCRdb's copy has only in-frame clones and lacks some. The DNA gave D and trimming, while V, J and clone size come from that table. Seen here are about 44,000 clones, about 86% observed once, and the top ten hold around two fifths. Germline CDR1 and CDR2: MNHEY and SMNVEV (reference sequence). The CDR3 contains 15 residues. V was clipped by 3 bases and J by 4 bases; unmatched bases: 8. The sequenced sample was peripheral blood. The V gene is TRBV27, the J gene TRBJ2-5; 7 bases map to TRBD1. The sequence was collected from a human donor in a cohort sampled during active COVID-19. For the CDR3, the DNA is TGTGCCAGCAGTTTTAGAGAAACAGGGGTAGAGACCCAGTACTTC. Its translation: CASSFRETGVETQYF.